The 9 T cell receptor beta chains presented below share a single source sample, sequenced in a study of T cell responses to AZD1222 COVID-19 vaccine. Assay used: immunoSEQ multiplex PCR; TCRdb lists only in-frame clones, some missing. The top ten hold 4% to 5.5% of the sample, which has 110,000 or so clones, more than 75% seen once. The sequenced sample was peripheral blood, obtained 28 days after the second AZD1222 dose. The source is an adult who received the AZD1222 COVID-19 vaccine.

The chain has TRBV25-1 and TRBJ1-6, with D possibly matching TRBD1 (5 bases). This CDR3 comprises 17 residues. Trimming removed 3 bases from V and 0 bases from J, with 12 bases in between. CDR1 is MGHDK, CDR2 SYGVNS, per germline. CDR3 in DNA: TGTGCCAGCAGTGATTTCGACAGCAGCTCCTATAATTCACCCCTCCACTTT. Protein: CASSDFDSSSYNSPLHF.

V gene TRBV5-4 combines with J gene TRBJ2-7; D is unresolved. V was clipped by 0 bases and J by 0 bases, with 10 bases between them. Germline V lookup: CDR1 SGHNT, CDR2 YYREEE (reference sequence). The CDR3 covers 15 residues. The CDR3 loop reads CASSLGVGNSYEQYF. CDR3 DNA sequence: TGTGCCAGCAGCTTGGGAGTGGGTAACTCCTACGAGCAGTACTTC. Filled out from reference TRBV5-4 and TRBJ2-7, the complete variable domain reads ETGVTQSPTHLIKTRGQQVTLRCSSQSGHNTVSWYQQALGQGPQFIFQYYREEENGRGNFPPRFSGLQFPNYSSELNVNALELDDSALYLCASSLGVGNSYEQYFGPGTRLTVT.

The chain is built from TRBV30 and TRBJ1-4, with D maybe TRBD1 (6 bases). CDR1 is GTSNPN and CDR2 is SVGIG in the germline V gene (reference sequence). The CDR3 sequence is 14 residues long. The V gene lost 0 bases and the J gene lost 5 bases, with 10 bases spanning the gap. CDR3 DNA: TGTGCCTGGAGTGTGGGGGGGGGCAATGAAAAACTGTTTTTT. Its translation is CAWSVGGGNEKLFF. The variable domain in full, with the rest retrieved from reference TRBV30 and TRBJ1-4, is SQTIHQWPATLVQPVGSPLSLECTVEGTSNPNLYWYRQAAGRGLQLLFYSVGIGQISSEVPQNLSASRPQDRQFILSSKKLLLSDSGFYLCAWSVGGGNEKLFFGSGTQLSVL.

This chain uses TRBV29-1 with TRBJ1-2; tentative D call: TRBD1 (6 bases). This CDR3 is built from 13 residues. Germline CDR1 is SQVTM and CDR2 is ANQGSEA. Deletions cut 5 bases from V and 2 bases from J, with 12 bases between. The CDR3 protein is CSVSRQVNYGYTF. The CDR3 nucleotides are TGCAGCGTTTCGAGACAGGTGAACTATGGCTACACCTTC.

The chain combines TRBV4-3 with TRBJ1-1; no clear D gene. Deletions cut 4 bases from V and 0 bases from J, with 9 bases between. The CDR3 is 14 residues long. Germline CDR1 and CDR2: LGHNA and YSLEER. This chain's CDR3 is CASSPELVNTEAFF. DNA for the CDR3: TGCGCCAGCAGCCCAGAGCTGGTGAACACTGAAGCTTTCTTT.

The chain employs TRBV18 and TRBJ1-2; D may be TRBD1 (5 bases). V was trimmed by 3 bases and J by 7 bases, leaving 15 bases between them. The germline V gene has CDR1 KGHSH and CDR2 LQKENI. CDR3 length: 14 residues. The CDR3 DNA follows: TGTGCCAGCTCACCCATCGCAGGGCAGGGTGGCTACACCTTC. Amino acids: CASSPIAGQGGYTF.

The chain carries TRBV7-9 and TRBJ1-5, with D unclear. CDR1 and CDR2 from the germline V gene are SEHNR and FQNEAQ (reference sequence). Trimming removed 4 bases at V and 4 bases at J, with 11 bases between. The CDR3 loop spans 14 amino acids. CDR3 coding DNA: TGTGCCAGCAGCTATGAAACGGTTAATCAGCCCCAGCATTTT. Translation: CASSYETVNQPQHF.

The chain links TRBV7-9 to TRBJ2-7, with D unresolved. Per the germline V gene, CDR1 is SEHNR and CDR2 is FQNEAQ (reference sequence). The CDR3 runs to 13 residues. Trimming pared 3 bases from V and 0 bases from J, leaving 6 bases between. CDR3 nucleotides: TGTGCCAGCAGCTTTCTACACTCCTACGAGCAGTACTTC. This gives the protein CASSFLHSYEQYF.

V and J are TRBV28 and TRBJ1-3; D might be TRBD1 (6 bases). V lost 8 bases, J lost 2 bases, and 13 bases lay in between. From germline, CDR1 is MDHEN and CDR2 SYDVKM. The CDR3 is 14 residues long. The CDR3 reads CASLPGHTGNTIYF. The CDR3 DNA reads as TGTGCCAGCTTACCGGGACATACTGGAAACACCATATATTTT. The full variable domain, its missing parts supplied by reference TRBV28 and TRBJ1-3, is DVKVTQSSRYLVKRTGEKVFLECVQDMDHENMFWYRQDPGLGLRLIYFSYDVKMKEKGDIPEGYSVSREKKERFSLILESASTNQTSMYLCASLPGHTGNTIYFGEGSWLTVV.